This TCR beta chain was found in a study of shared clonotypes between healthy human individuals. For the study at large: Researchers assigned three CD4 naive, three CD4 memory, two CD8 naive and one CD8 memory plate to each donor.

Only Caucasian adults living in Nashville, Tennessee made up the donor group. General study findings and limits: In having few donors, the study represented limited genetic and exposure-history diversity. Clonotypes which were not shared had lower generation probabilities than clonotypes that all four donors shared.

Libraries were prepared by immunoSEQ multiplex PCR; TCRdb keeps only in-frame clonotypes and omits some of them. The sample has 500,000 or so clones, roughly 95% seen once. V lost 4 bases and J 1 base, leaving 8 bases between the germline ends. The length of the CDR3 is 14 residues. Germline CDR1 and CDR2: MNHEY and SMNVEV (reference sequence). As concerns this clone: What it recognizes is unknown.

The genes are TRBV27 and TRBJ1-5; D gene uncertain. The TCR comes from a woman aged 25-40 years in good health. Sequencing was carried out using naive CD4+ T cells sorted from blood. The subset denotes: CD45RA+ positively selected. The CDR3 region is CASSWSRSNQPQHF. As DNA, the CDR3 is TGTGCCAGCAGTTGGTCCCGAAGCAATCAGCCCCAGCATTTT.